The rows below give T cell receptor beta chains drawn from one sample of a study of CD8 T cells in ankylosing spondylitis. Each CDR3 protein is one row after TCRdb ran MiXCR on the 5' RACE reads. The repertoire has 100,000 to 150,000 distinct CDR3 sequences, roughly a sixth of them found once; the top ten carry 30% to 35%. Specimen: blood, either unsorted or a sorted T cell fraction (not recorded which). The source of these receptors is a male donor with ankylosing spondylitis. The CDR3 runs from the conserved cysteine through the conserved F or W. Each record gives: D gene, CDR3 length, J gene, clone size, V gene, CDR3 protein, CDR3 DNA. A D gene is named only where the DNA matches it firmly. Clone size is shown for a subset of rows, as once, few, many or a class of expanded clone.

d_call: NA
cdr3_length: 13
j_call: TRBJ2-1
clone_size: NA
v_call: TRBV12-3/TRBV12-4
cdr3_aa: CASSRTEYNEQFF
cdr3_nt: TGTGCCAGCAGTAGGACAGAATACAATGAGCAGTTCTTC

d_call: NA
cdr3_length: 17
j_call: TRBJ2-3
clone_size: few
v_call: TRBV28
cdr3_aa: CASSLWTPSRGTDTQYF
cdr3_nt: TGTGCCAGCAGTTTGTGGACGCCCTCAAGGGGCACAGATACGCAGTATTTT

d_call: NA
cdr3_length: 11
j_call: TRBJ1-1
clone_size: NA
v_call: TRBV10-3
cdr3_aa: CAIGENTEAFF
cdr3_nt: TGTGCCATCGGTGAGAACACTGAAGCTTTCTTT

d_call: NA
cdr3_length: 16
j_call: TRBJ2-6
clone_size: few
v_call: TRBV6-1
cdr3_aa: CASIPHFSSGANVLTF
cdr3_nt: TGTGCCAGCATCCCCCACTTCAGCTCTGGGGCCAACGTCCTGACTTTC

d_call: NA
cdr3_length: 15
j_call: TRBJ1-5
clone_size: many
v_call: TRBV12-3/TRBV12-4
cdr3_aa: CASSLILAGNQPQHF
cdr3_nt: TGTGCCAGCAGTTTAATCCTGGCAGGTAATCAGCCCCAGCATTTT

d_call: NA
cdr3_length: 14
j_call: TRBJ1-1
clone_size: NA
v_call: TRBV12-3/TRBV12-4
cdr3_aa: CASSVLGQSTEAFF
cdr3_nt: TGTGCCAGCAGCGTTTTGGGACAATCGACTGAAGCTTTCTTT

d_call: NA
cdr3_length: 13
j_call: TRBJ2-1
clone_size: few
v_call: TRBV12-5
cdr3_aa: CASGPELSGEQFF
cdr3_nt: TGTGCTAGTGGTCCCGAACTATCCGGGGAGCAGTTCTTC

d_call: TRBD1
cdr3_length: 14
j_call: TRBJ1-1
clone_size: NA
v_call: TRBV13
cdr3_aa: CASSRDRDGTEAFF
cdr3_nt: TGTGCCAGCAGCCGCGACAGGGACGGCACTGAAGCTTTCTTT

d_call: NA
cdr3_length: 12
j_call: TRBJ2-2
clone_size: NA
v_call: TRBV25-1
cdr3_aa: CASSEWAGELFF
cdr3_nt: TGTGCCAGCAGTGAATGGGCCGGGGAGCTGTTTTTT

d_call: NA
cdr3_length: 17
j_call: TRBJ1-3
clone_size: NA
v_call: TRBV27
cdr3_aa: CASSLSTPIFSGNTIYF
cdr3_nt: TGTGCCAGCAGTTTATCGACCCCCATTTTCTCTGGAAACACCATATATTTT

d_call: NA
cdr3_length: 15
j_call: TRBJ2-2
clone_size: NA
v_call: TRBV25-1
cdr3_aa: CASSYIGSATGELFF
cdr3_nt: TGTGCCAGCAGCTATATCGGGAGTGCCACCGGGGAGCTGTTTTTT

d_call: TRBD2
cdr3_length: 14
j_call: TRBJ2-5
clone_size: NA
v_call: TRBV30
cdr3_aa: CAWSRASGGETQYF
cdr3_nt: TGTGCCTGGAGTAGGGCTAGCGGGGGGGAGACCCAGTACTTC

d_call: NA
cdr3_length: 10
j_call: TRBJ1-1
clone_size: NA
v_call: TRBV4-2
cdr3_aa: CATRGTEAFF
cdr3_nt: TGTGCCACCCGGGGAACTGAAGCTTTCTTT

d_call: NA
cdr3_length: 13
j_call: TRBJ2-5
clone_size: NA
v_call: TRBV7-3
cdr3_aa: CASSPPGQETQYF
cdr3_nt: TGTGCCAGCAGCCCCCCCGGCCAAGAGACCCAGTACTTC

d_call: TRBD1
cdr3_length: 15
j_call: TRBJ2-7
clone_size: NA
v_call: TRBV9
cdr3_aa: CASSVGGTGSYEQYF
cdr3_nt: TGTGCCAGCAGCGTAGGAGGGACAGGGAGCTACGAGCAGTACTTC

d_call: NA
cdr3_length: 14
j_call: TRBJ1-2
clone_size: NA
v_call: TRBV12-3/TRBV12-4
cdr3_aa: CASSFATANYGYTF
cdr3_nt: TGTGCCAGCAGTTTTGCCACGGCTAACTATGGCTACACCTTC

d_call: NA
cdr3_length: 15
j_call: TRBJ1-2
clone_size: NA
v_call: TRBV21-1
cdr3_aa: CASSTVARINYGYTF
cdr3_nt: TGTGCCAGCAGCACGGTGGCGCGAATAAACTATGGCTACACCTTC

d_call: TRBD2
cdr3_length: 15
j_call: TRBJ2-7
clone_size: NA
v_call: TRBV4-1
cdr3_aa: CASSQDPSGSAEQYF
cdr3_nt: TGCGCCAGCAGCCAAGATCCAAGCGGGAGCGCCGAGCAGTACTTC

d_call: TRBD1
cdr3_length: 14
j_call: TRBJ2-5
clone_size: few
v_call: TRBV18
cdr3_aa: CASSPQDRVGTQYF
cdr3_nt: TGTGCCAGCTCACCCCAGGACAGGGTTGGGACCCAGTACTTC

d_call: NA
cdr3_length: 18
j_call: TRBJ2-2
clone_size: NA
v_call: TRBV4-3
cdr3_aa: CASSQDEGWGGPTGELFF
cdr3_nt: TGCGCCAGCAGCCAAGATGAGGGGTGGGGGGGGCCGACCGGGGAGCTGTTTTTT

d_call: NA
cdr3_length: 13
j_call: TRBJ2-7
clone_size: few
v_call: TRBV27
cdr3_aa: CASSPGTQREQYF
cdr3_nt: TGTGCCAGCAGTCCAGGGACTCAGAGGGAGCAGTACTTC

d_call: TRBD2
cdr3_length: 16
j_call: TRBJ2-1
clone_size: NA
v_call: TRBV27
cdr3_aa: CASTDSGLAGNNEQFF
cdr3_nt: TGTGCCAGCACCGATAGCGGACTAGCGGGCAACAATGAGCAGTTCTTC

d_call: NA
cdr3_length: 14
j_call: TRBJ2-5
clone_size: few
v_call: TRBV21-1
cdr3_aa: CASTGGGDQETQYF
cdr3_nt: TGTGCCAGCACCGGAGGCGGGGACCAAGAGACCCAGTACTTC

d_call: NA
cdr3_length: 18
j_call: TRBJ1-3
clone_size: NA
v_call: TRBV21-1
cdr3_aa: CASSHRDRGPLFGNTIYF
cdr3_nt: TGTGCCAGCAGCCACCGGGACAGGGGACCCCTCTTCGGAAACACCATATATTTT

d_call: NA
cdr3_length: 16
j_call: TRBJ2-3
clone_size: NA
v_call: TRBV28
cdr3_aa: CASSKGDGRRRDTQYF
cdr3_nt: TGTGCCAGCAGTAAGGGGGACGGGAGGCGGAGAGATACGCAGTATTTT

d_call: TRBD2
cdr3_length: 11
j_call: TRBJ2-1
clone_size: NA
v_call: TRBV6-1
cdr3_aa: CASALAGEQFF
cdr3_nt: TGTGCCAGCGCTTTAGCGGGGGAGCAGTTCTTC

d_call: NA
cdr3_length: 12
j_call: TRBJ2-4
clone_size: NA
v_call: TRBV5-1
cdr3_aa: CASSYAGKIQYF
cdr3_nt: TGCGCCAGCTCCTATGCTGGGAAGATTCAGTACTTC

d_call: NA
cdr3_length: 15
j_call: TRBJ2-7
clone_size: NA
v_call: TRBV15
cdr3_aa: CATSRDLASSPEQYF
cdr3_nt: TGTGCCACCAGCAGAGATTTGGCCTCTTCTCCCGAGCAGTACTTC